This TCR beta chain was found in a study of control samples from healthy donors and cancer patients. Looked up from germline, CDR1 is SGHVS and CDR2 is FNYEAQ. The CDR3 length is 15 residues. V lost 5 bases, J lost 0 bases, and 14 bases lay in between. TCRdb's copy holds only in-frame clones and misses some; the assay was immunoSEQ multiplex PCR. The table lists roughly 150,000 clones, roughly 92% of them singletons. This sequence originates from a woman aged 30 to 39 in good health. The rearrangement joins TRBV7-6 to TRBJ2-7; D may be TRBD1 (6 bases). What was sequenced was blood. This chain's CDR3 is CASSPTGPPSYEQYF. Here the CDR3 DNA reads TGTGCCAGCAGCCCCACAGGGCCCCCCTCCTACGAGCAGTACTTC.